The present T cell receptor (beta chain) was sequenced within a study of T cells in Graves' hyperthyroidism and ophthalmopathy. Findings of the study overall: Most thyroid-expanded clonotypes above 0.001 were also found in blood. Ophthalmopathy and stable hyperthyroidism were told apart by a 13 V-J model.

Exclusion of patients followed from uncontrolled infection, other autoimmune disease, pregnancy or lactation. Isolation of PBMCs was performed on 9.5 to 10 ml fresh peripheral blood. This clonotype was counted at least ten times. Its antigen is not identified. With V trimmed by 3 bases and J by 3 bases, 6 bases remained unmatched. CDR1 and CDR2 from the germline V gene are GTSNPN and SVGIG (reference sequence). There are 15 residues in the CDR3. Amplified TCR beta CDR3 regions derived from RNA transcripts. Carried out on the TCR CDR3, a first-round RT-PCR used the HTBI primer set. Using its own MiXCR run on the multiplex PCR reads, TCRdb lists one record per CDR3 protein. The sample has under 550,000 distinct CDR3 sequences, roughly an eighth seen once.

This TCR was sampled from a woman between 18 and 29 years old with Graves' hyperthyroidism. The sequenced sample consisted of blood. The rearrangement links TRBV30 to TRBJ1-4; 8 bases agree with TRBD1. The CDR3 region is CAWRMGQAANEKLFF. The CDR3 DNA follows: TGTGCCTGGAGGATGGGACAGGCTGCTAATGAAAAACTGTTTTTT.